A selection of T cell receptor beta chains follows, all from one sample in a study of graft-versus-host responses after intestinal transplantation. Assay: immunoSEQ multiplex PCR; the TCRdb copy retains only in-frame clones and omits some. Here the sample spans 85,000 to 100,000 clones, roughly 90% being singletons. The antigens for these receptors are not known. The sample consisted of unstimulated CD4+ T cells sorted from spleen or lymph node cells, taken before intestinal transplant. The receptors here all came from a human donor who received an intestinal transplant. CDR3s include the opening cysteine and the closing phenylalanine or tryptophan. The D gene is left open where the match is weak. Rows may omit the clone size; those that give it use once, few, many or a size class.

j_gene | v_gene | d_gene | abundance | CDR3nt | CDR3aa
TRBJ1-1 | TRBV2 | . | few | TGTGCCAGCAGTGAAAGGCAGGGAATTGAGGCTTTCTTT | CASSERQGIEAFF
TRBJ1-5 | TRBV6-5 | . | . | TGTGCCAGCAGTTACTCCACAGATCAGCCCCAGCATTTT | CASSYSTDQPQHF
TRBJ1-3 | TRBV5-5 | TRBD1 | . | TGTGCCAGCATCCCGAGTACCGGGACAGGGGACTCTGGAAACACCATATATTTT | CASIPSTGTGDSGNTIYF
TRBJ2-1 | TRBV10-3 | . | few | TGTGCCGCGCAGGGCACCGATGAGCAGTTCTTC | CAAQGTDEQFF
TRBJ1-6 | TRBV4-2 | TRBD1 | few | TGTGCCAGCAGCCACGACAGGGACGCATCACCCCTCCACTTT | CASSHDRDASPLHF
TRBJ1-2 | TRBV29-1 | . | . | TGCAGCGTTGCCTACCCCCTGAGCTATGGCTACACCTTC | CSVAYPLSYGYTF
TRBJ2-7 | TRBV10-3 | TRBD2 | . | TGTGCCATCAGGGGACTAGCCCACGAGCAGTACTTC | CAIRGLAHEQYF
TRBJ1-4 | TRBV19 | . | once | TGTGCCAGTAGTATATCCAGTAATGAAAAACTGTTTTTT | CASSISSNEKLFF
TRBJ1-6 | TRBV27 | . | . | TGTGCCAGCAGTTTATGGGGAGGATCTTCACCCCTCCACTTT | CASSLWGGSSPLHF
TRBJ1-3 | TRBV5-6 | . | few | TGTGCCAGCAGCGCCGGACACCACTCTGGAAACACCATATATTTT | CASSAGHHSGNTIYF
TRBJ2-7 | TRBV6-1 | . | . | TGTGCCAGCACTAAAGGGGGGGTGGGTCCCTACGAGCAGTACTTC | CASTKGGVGPYEQYF
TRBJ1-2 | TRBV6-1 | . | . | TGTGCCAGCAGGGCAGGGGCCCCATATGGCTACACCTTC | CASRAGAPYGYTF
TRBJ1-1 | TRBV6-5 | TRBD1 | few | TGTGCCAGCAGTAGGAATCAGGGGGCCCTCGAAGCTTTCTTT | CASSRNQGALEAFF
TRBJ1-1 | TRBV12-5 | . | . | TGTGCTATTTCGGTGAACACTGAAGCTTTCTTT | CAISVNTEAFF
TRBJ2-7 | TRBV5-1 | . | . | TGCGCCAGCAGGGGCACGGCAGGGGCCTACGAGCAGTACTTC | CASRGTAGAYEQYF
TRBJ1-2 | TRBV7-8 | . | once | TGTGCCAGCAGCTTAGCCCAGGGCGGCTACACCTTC | CASSLAQGGYTF
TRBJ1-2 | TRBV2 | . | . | TGTGCCAGCAGGGACGGGGGATCCTATGGCTACACCTTC | CASRDGGSYGYTF
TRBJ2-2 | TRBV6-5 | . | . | TGTGCCAGCAGTAAACGTTGGACTAACACCGGGGAGCTGTTTTTT | CASSKRWTNTGELFF
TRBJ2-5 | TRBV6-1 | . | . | TGTGCCAGCAACAGACAGGACCGCCCGGGAGAGACCCAGTACTTC | CASNRQDRPGETQYF
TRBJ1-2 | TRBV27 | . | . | TGTGCCAGCGGCAGGGTAGCTAACTATGGCTACACCTTC | CASGRVANYGYTF
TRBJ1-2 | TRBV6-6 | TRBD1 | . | TGTGCCAGCAGTGACCGACAGGGTCCCTATGGCTACACCTTC | CASSDRQGPYGYTF
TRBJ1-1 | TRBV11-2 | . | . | TGTGCCAGCAGCTTAGAGACTGGTAGAGCTTTCTTT | CASSLETGRAFF
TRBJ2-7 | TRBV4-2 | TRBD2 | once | TGTGCCAGCAGCCAAGAAGATAGCGGGGCCCCACGGTTC | CASSQEDSGAPRF
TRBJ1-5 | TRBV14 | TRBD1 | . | TGTGCCAGCAGCCAGACAGGGGCCAATCAGCCCCAGCATTTT | CASSQTGANQPQHF
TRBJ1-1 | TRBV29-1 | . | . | TGCAGCGTTGAAGATCAGGGGACTGAAGCTTTCTTT | CSVEDQGTEAFF
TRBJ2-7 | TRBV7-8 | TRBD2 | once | TGTGCCAGCAGCCCGGCCTTAGCGGGAGAGCAGTACTTC | CASSPALAGEQYF
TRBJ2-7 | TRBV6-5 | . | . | TGTGCCAGCAGTTACTCGTGGGCCACCTCCTACGAGCAGTACTTC | CASSYSWATSYEQYF